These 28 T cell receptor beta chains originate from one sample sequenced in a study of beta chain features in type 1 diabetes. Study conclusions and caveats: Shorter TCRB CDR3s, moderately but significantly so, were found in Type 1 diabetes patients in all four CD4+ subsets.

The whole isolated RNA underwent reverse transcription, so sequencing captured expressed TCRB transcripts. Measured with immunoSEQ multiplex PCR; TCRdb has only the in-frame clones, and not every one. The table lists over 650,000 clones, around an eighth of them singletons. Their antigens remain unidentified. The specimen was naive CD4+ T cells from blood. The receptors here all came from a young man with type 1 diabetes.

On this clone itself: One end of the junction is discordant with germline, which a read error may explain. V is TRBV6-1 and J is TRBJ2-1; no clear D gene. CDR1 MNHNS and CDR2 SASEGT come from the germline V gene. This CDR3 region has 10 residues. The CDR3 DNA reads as TGTGCCAGCAGTGAAGCGGTAACCGTCTTC. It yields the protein CASSEAVTVF.

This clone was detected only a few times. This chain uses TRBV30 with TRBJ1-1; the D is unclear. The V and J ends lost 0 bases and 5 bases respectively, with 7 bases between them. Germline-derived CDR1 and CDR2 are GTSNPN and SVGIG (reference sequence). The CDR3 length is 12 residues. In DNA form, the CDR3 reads TGTGCCTGGAGTGTACTTGGGACTGAAGCTTTCTTT. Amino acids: CAWSVLGTEAFF.

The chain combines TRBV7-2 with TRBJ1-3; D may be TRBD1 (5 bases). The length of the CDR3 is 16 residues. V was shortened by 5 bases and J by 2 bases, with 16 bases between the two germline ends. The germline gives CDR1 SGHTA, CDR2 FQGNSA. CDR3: CASSLGAWGAGNTIYF. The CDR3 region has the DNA TGTGCCAGCAGCCTAGGGGCTTGGGGGGCTGGAAACACCATATATTTT.

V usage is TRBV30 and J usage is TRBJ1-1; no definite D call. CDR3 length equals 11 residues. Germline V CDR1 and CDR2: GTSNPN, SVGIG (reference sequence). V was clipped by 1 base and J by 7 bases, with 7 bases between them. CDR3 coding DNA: TGTGCCTGGAGTGATAGGGTTGAAGCTTTCTTT. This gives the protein CAWSDRVEAFF.

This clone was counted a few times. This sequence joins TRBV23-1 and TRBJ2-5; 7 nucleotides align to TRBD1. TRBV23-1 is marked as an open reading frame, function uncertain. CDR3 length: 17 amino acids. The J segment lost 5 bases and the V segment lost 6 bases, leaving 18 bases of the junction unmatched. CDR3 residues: CASSPRLTGTVLETQYF. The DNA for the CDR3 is TGCGCCAGCAGCCCACGACTGACAGGGACGGTCTTGGAGACCCAGTACTTC.

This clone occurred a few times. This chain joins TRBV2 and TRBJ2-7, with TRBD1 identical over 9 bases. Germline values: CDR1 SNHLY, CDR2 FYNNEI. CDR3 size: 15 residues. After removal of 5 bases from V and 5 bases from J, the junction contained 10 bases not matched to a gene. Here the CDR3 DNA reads TGTGCCAGCAGTAACCACGGGACAGGGAAGGACGAGCAGTACTTC. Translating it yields CASSNHGTGKDEQYF.

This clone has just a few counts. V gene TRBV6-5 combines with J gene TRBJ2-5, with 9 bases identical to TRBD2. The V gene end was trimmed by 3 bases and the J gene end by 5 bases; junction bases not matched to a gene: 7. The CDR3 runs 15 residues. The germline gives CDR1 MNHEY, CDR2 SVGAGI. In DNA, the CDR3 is TGTGCCAGCAGTTATTTCCTAGCGGGACGGGAGACCCAGTACTTC. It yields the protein CASSYFLAGRETQYF.

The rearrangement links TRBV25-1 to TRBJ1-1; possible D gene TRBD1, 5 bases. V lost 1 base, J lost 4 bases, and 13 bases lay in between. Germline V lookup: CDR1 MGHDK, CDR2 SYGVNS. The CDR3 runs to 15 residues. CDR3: CASSESLRGRTEAFF. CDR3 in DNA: TGTGCCAGCAGTGAATCCCTCCGGGGACGCACTGAAGCTTTCTTT. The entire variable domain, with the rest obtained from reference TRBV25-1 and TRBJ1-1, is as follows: EADIYQTPRYLVIGTGKKITLECSQTMGHDKMYWYQQDPGMELHLIHYSYGVNSTEKGDLSSESTVSRIRTEHFPLTLESARPSHTSQYLCASSESLRGRTEAFFGQGTRLTVV.

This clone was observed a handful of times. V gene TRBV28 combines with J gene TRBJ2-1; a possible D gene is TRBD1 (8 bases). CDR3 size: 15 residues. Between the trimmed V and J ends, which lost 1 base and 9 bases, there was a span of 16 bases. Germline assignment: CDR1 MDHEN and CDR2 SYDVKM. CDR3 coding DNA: TGTGCCAGCAGTTTATCCCTAACAGGGGGGGGTGAGCAGTTCTTC. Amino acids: CASSLSLTGGGEQFF.

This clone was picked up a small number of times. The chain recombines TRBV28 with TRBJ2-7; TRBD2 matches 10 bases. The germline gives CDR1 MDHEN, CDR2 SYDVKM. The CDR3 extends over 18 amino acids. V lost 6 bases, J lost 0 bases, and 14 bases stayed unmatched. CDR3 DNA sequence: TGTGCCAGCAGCGACCTCCCGGGACTAGCGTTTTACTCCTACGAGCAGTACTTC. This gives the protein CASSDLPGLAFYSYEQYF.

CDR3 sequence: CAWSITAWQVPTNEKLFF. The CDR3 nucleotides are TGTGCCTGGAGCATAACCGCCTGGCAGGTACCAACTAATGAAAAACTGTTTTTT. The chain has TRBV30 and TRBJ1-4; D ambiguous. CDR3 length: 18 residues. Germline CDR1 and CDR2: GTSNPN and SVGIG (reference sequence). Deletions cut 3 bases from V and 0 bases from J, with 20 bases between.

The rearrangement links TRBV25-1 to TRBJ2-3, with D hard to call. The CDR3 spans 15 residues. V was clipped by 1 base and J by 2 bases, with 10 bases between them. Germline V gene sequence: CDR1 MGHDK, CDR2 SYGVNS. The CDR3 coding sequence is TGTGCCAGCAGTGAATGGACCTCCCTCACAGATACGCAGTATTTT. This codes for CASSEWTSLTDTQYF.

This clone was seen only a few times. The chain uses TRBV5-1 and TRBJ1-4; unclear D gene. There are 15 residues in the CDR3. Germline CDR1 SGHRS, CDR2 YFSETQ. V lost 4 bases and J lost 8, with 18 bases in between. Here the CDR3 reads CASSLRSSAEEKLFF. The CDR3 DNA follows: TGCGCCAGCAGCCTCAGGTCGTCCGCCGAGGAAAAACTGTTTTTT.

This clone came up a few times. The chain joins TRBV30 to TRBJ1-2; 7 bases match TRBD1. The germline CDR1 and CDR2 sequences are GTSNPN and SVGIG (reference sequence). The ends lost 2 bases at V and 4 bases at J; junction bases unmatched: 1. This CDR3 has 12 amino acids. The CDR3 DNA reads TGTGCCTGGAGTACAGGGGCCTATGGCTACACCTTC. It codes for CAWSTGAYGYTF. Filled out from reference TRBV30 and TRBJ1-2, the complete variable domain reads SQTIHQWPATLVQPVGSPLSLECTVEGTSNPNLYWYRQAAGRGLQLLFYSVGIGQISSEVPQNLSASRPQDRQFILSSKKLLLSDSGFYLCAWSTGAYGYTFGSGTRLTVV.

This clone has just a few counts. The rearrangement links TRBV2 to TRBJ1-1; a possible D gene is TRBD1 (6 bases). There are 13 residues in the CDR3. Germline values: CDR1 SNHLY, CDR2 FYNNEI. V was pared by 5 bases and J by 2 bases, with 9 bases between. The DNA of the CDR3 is TGTGCCAGCAGTCAGACAGGCAACACTGAAGCTTTCTTT. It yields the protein CASSQTGNTEAFF.

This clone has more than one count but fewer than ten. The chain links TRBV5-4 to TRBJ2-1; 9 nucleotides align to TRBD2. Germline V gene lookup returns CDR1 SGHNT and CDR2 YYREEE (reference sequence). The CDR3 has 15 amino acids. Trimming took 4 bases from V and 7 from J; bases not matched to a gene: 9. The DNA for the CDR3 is TGTGCCAGCAGCCGGACGGGACTAGCTGGGAATGAGCAGTTCTTC. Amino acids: CASSRTGLAGNEQFF. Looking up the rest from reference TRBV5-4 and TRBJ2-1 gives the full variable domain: ETGVTQSPTHLIKTRGQQVTLRCSSQSGHNTVSWYQQALGQGPQFIFQYYREEENGRGNFPPRFSGLQFPNYSSELNVNALELDDSALYLCASSRTGLAGNEQFFGPGTRLTVL.

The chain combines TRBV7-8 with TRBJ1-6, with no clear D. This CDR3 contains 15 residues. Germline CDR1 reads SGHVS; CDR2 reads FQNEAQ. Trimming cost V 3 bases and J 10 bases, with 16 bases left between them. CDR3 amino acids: CASSFPGGYESPLHF. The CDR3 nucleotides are TGTGCCAGCAGCTTTCCCGGCGGTTACGAGTCACCCCTCCACTTT.

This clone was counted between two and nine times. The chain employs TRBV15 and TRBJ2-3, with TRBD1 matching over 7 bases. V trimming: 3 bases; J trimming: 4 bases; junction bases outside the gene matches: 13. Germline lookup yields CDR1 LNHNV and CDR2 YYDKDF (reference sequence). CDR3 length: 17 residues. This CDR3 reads CATSSGEQGNWADTQYF. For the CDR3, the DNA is TGTGCCACCAGCAGCGGCGAACAGGGGAATTGGGCAGATACGCAGTATTTT.

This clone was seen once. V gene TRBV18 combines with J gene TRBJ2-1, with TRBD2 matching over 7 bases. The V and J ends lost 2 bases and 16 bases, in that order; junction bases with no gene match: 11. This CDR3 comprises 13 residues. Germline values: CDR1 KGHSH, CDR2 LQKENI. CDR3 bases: TGTGCCAGCTCACCAAGGACTAGTAACACCGGATTCTTC. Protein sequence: CASSPRTSNTGFF.

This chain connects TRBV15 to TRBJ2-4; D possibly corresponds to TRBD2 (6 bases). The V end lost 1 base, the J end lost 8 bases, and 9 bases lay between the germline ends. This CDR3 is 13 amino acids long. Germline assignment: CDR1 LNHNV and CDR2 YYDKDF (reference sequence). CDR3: CATSRAGTHIQYF. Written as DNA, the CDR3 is TGTGCCACCAGCAGAGCTGGGACTCACATTCAGTACTTC.

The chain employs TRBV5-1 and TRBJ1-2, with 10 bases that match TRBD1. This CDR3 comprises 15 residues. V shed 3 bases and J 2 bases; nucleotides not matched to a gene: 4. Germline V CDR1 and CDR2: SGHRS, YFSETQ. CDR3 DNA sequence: TGCGCCAGCAGCTCCGGGACAGGGGACAACTATGGCTACACCTTC. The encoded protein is CASSSGTGDNYGYTF. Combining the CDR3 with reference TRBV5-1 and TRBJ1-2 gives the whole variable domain KAGVTQTPRYLIKTRGQQVTLSCSPISGHRSVSWYQQTPGQGLQFLFEYFSETQRNKGNFPGRFSGRQFSNSRSEMNVSTLELGDSALYLCASSSGTGDNYGYTFGSGTRLTVV.

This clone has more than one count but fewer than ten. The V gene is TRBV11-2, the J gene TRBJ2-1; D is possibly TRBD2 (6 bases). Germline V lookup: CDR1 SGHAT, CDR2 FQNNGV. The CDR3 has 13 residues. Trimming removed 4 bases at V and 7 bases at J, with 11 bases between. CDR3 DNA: TGTGCCAGCAGCTCCCCAGGGAGGAATGAGCAGTTCTTC. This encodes CASSSPGRNEQFF. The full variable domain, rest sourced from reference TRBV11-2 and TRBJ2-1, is EAGVAQSPRYKIIEKRQSVAFWCNPISGHATLYWYQQILGQGPKLLIQFQNNGVVDDSQLPKDRFSAERLKGVDSTLKIQPAKLEDSAVYLCASSSPGRNEQFFGPGTRLTVL.

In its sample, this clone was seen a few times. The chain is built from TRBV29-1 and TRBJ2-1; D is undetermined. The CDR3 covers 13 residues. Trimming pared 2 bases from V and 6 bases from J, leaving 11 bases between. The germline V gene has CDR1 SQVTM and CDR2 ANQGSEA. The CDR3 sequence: CSVEPRSGNEQFF. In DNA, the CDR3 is TGCAGCGTTGAACCTCGATCGGGCAATGAGCAGTTCTTC.

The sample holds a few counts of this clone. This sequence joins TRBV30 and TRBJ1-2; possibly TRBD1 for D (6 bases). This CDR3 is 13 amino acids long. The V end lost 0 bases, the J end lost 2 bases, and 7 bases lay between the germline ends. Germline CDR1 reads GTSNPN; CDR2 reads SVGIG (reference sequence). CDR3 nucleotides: TGTGCCTGGAGTGTGACAGGCAACTATGGCTACACCTTC. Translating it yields CAWSVTGNYGYTF.

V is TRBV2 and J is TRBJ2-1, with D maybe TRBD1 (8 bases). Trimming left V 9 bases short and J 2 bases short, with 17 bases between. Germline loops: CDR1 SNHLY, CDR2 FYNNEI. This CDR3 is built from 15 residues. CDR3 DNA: TGTGCCAGAGAGTACAGGGGGGGAACCTACAATGAGCAGTTCTTC. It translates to CAREYRGGTYNEQFF.

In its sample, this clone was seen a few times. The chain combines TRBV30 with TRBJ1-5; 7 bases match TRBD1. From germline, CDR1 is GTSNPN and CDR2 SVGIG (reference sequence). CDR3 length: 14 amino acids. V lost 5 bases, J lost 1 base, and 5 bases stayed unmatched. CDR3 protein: CAWGTGVSNQPQHF. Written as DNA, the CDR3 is TGTGCCTGGGGCACAGGGGTAAGCAATCAGCCCCAGCATTTT. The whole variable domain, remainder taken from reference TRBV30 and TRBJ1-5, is SQTIHQWPATLVQPVGSPLSLECTVEGTSNPNLYWYRQAAGRGLQLLFYSVGIGQISSEVPQNLSASRPQDRQFILSSKKLLLSDSGFYLCAWGTGVSNQPQHFGDGTRLSIL.

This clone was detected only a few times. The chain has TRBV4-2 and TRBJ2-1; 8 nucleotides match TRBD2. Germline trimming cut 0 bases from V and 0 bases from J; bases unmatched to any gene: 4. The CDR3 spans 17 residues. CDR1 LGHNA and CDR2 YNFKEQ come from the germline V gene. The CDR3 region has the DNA TGTGCCAGCAGCCAAGATTTCGGGAGGGGCTCCTACAATGAGCAGTTCTTC. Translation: CASSQDFGRGSYNEQFF.

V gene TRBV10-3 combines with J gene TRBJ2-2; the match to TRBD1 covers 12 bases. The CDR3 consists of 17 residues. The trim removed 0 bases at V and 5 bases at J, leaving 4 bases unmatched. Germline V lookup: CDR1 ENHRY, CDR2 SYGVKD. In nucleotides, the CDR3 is TGTGCCATCAGTGAGTCTCTGGGACAGGGGGCAACCGGGGAGCTGTTTTTT. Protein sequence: CAISESLGQGATGELFF.